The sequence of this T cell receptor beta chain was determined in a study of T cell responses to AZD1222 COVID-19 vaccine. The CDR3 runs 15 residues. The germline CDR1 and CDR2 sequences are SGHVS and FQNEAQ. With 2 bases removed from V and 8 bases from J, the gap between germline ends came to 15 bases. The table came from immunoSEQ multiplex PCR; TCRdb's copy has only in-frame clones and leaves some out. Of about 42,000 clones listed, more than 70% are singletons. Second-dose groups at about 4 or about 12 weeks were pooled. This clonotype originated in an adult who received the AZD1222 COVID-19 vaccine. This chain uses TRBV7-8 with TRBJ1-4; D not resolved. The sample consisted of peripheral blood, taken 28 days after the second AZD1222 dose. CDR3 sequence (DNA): TGTGCCAGCAGCTTATGGGGAGGGCTTAGGGAAAAACTGTTTTTT. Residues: CASSLWGGLREKLFF. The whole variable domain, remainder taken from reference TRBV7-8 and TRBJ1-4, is GAGVSQSPRYKVAKRGQDVALRCDPISGHVSLFWYQQALGQGPEFLTYFQNEAQLDKSGLPSDRFFAERPEGSVSTLKIQRTQQEDSAVYLCASSLWGGLREKLFFGSGTQLSVL.